The 3 T cell receptor beta chains below were found in one sample sequenced in a study of PD-L1 blockade in urothelial cancer. Generated by immunoSEQ multiplex PCR, the TCRdb table keeps only in-frame clones and is missing some. The data contain fewer than 45,000 clones, roughly four fifths of them singletons. The specimen comprised PBMCs, sampled around atezolizumab (anti-PD-L1) treatment. The receptors were gathered from a man in his 70s with urothelial cancer.

This clone has more than one count but fewer than ten. This chain connects TRBV19 to TRBJ1-5; possible D gene TRBD1, 6 bases. The CDR3 runs 16 residues. Germline CDR1 and CDR2: LNHDA and SQIVND (reference sequence). Trimming took off 6 bases at V and 2 bases at J, with 17 bases between the two ends. The CDR3 here is CASSKGGAVGNQPQHF. The CDR3 DNA follows: TGTGCCAGTAGCAAAGGGGGGGCGGTGGGCAATCAGCCCCAGCATTTT.

The CDR3 bases are TGTGCCAGCAGAGAGGGCGTGACGACTGAAGCTTTCTTT. It encodes CASREGVTTEAFF. The J gene is TRBJ1-1, the V gene TRBV7-8; D not certain. The germline gives CDR1 SGHVS, CDR2 FQNEAQ. Trimming cost V 6 bases and J 5 bases, with 13 bases left between them. The CDR3 runs to 13 residues.

This clone came up a few times. Here the CDR3 DNA reads TGTGCCAGCAGCTTAGCGGGAGGGGGGGAGACCCAGTACTTC. Its translation: CASSLAGGGETQYF. The chain couples TRBV7-3 to TRBJ2-5; TRBD2 matches 9 bases. The CDR3 runs to 14 residues. Germline V gene data show CDR1 as SGHTA and CDR2 as FQGTGA. The J segment lost 5 bases and the V segment lost 2 bases, leaving 3 bases of the junction unmatched.